The entry below describes one T cell receptor beta chain. Its matching antigen is unknown. These data belong to a study of cytomegalovirus exposure and HLA in healthy donors. Study-level information: It was reported in a later analysis that the same platform had been used for the roughly 110 validation repertoires as for the approximately 700 first-cohort repertoires.

V lost 5 bases to trimming and J lost 1 base, with 8 bases between them. The CDR3 is made up of 13 amino acids. CDR1 and CDR2 (germline): PRHDT, FYEKMQ (reference sequence). Profiled with immunoSEQ multiplex PCR; TCRdb holds only in-frame clones, not every one. The top ten clones hold more than 0.8% of a sample with some 270,000 clones, 70% to 90% of them seen once. Overall study results and limits: Over 150 TCR beta chains were listed as cytomegalovirus-associated. The authors confirmed in vitro that a few CMV-associated chains were specific for CMV antigens.

This clonotype was sampled from a woman under 30 in good health and CMV-seronegative. Sample: PBMCs. The chain couples TRBV13 to TRBJ2-5; D is possibly TRBD1 (5 bases). The CDR3 region is CASSIGAQETQYF. The CDR3 region has the DNA TGTGCCAGCAGCATTGGGGCCCAAGAGACCCAGTACTTC. Supplemented by reference TRBV13 and TRBJ2-5, the full variable domain reads AAGVIQSPRHLIKEKRETATLKCYPIPRHDTVYWYQQGPGQDPQFLISFYEKMQSDKGSIPDRFSAQQFSDYHSELNMSSLELGDSALYFCASSIGAQETQYFGPGTRLLVL.